This T cell receptor beta chain was profiled in a study of blood T cell repertoires in COVID-19 (dated by TCRdb to the early 2020s). Regarding the research as a whole: Samples from collaborators originated in the United States, Italy and Spain and spanned both the acute and convalescent phases of COVID-19. The material from the prospective study consisted of cDNA or gDNA derived from T cells, B-cell-depleted T cells, or PBMCs. Deeply sampled blood TCRbeta repertoires from subjects exposed to, actively infected with, or recovered from COVID-19 were included in the dataset. A freely available public database, intended as a resource for researchers studying the immune response to SARS-CoV-2, is where the repertoires were released. Samples were obtained from the ongoing ImmuneRACE study (first 160 participants) and from about 1,300 subjects provided by 6 global collaborators. Sample metadata almost always included a de-identified subject ID, COVID-19 status, age in years and sex. HLA class I and class II types, where available, came from metadata supplied by the sample provider rather than from assay-based typing.

From cysteine to phenylalanine, the CDR3 is 16 amino acids long. The only DNA kept is the CDR3, 48 bases in frame from the first base. According to the germline V gene (reference sequence), CDR1 reads SEHNR and CDR2 reads FQNEAQ. V is trimmed back by 7 bases and J by 7 bases, and the junction contains 14 bases that no gene match accounts for. The immunoSEQ Assay, a bias-controlled multiplex PCR, was used to amplify TCRbeta CDR3 regions from genomic DNA. As for the original processing: The number of nucleated cells in each sample was estimated from the amplification of reference gene primers within the assay. To quantify the absolute abundance of each unique TCRbeta CDR3 rearrangement, sequence reads were collapsed and filtered. For each sample, productive Simpson clonality was calculated as the square root of Simpson's diversity index over productive rearrangements. TCRdb mirrors the immuneACCESS table, restricted to in-frame sequences. Some clones are absent from its copies; in checked studies, under half trace to an unresolved V gene, and the reason for the others is unknown. V, J and clone size are taken as reported in that table, and D and trimming were inferred from the DNA itself. Recorded for this sample are fewer than 150,000 clones; more than 70% of them occurred a single time. 25% to 30% of the sample belongs to the ten largest clones.

Each collaborating institution followed its own protocols to collect whole blood in K2EDTA tubes. For TCRbeta analysis, collaborators shipped samples as frozen whole blood, isolated PBMCs, or DNA extracted from either of those sample types. With regard to this clone: Its antigen has not been determined. No per-base quality is available; no much larger clone lies one base away.

The study at large found these results: The amount of clinical and demographic metadata varied by source and participant and was provided uncurated.

Material for sequencing was peripheral blood. The rearranged chain carries TRBV7-9 and TRBJ2-1, and TRBD2 matches 9 of the central bases. This TCR came from a human donor in a cohort sampled during active COVID-19. Read as DNA, the sequence is TGTGCCAGCACTACTCCCAGGGCGGGGGGGCATAATGAGCAGTTCTTC. Translated, this gives CASTTPRAGGHNEQFF.